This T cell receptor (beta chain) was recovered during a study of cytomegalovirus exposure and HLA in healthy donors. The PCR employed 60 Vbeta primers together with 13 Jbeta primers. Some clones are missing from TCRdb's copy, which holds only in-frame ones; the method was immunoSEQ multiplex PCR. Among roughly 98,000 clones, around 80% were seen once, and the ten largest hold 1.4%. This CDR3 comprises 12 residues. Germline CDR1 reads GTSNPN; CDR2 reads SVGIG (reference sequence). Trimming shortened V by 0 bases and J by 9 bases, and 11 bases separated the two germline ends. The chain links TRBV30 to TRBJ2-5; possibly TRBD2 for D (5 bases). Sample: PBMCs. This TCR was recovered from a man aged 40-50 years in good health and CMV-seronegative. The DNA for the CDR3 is TGTGCCTGGAGTGTACCCGGGGTGGCCCAGTACTTC. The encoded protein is CAWSVPGVAQYF.